Reported below is one T cell receptor beta chain. Read data end 3 residues before the CDR3 end; the end is taken from the germline J gene. This sample is part of a study of T cells in women clearing cervical HPV infection. This CDR3 has 15 residues. V lost 2 bases, J lost 3 bases, and 11 bases lay in between. The V gene's germline CDR1 is SGHVS and CDR2 FQNEAQ. Profiling relied on immunoSEQ multiplex PCR, and the TCRdb table lists in-frame clones only, not all of them. This sample's table has some 26,000 clones. The sequencing sample was made of blood buffy coat. The TCR was taken from a woman between 18 and 69 years old with a cervical HPV16 infection that either progressed to CIN3+ or cleared (not recorded which). This chain uses TRBV7-8 with TRBJ2-4; a weak D match, TRBD1 (6 bases). The part of the CDR3 DNA that was read is TGTGCCAGCAGCTTACAGGGGAACGTCAAAAACATT. Translating it yields CASSLQGNVKNI. The full-length CDR3 reads as CASSLQGNVKNIQYF.